The 18 T cell receptor beta chains given below trace back to one sample, sequenced in a study of T cells in Graves' hyperthyroidism and ophthalmopathy. Using RNA transcripts as the source, TCR beta CDR3 regions were amplified. Initially, a first-round RT-PCR of the TCR CDR3 employed the HTBI primer set. TCRdb reprocessed the multiplex PCR reads with MiXCR, giving one entry per CDR3 protein. Of fewer than 900,000 distinct CDR3 sequences listed, under 20% are singletons. The sequenced sample consisted of blood. These receptors originate from a woman between 45 and 65 years old with Graves' hyperthyroidism that later progressed to Graves' ophthalmopathy.

The chain has TRBV10-1 and TRBJ2-1, with 12 nucleotides matching TRBD2. Losses at the gene ends were 5 bases for V and 5 bases for J; bases not matched to a gene: 1. The germline V gene has CDR1 WNHNN and CDR2 SYGVQD (reference sequence). The CDR3 runs to 14 residues. The CDR3 DNA reads TGCGCCAGCAGTACTAGCGGGGGGCACAATGAGCAGTTCTTC. Its translation: CASSTSGGHNEQFF.

V usage is TRBV6-2 or TRBV6-3 and J usage is TRBJ2-1; perhaps D is TRBD1 or TRBD2 (5 bases each). Germline V gene lookup returns CDR1 MNHEY and CDR2 SVGEGT. The CDR3 consists of 17 residues. Trimming left V 6 bases short and J 0 bases short, with 18 bases between. The CDR3 reads CASSLDPGRSSYNEQFF. In DNA form, the CDR3 reads TGTGCCAGCAGCTTAGACCCGGGACGGAGCTCCTACAATGAGCAGTTCTTC.

The chain is built from TRBV5-1 and TRBJ1-2; D not certain. The CDR3 consists of 17 residues. With 5 bases removed from V and 0 bases from J, the gap between germline ends came to 20 bases. From germline, CDR1 is SGHRS and CDR2 YFSETQ. CDR3 sequence: CASSFGRLSLSNYGYTF. The DNA of the CDR3 is TGCGCCAGCAGTTTTGGGAGATTGAGTTTGTCTAACTATGGCTACACCTTC.

This clonotype was found a few times. J is TRBJ1-3 and V is TRBV30; D gene uncertain. This CDR3 region has 13 residues. V lost 2 bases, J lost 0 bases, and 5 bases lay in between. Germline CDR1 and CDR2: GTSNPN and SVGIG (reference sequence). CDR3 sequence reads: CAWSSASGNTIYF. The CDR3 region has the DNA TGTGCCTGGAGTAGTGCCTCTGGAAACACCATATATTTT.

The chain links TRBV20-1 to TRBJ2-1; 10 bases are a match to TRBD2. This CDR3 is 15 amino acids long. In germline, CDR1 is DFQATT, CDR2 SNEGSKA (reference sequence). The J segment lost 0 bases and the V segment lost 5 bases, leaving 4 bases of the junction unmatched. The DNA of the CDR3 is TGCAGTGCTTCGCTAGCGGGGGTCTCCTACAATGAGCAGTTCTTC. It codes for CSASLAGVSYNEQFF.

This clonotype was detected many times. V and J are TRBV18 and TRBJ2-1; 7 nucleotides match TRBD1. CDR1 and CDR2 from the germline V gene are KGHSH and LQKENI. The V and J ends lost 3 bases and 7 bases, in that order; junction bases with no gene match: 9. CDR3 length: 15 residues. CDR3 nucleotide sequence: TGTGCCAGCTCACCGAACCCGGGACAGTGGAATGAGCAGTTCTTC. Protein: CASSPNPGQWNEQFF.

In its sample, this clonotype was seen many times. V usage is TRBV30 and J usage is TRBJ1-1; 8 bases map to TRBD1. Germline trimming cut 0 bases from V and 5 bases from J; bases unmatched to any gene: 8. Germline assignment: CDR1 GTSNPN and CDR2 SVGIG (reference sequence). The CDR3 consists of 15 residues. CDR3 in amino acids: CAWSVGAGGYTEAFF. In DNA form, the CDR3 reads TGTGCCTGGAGTGTTGGTGCAGGGGGCTATACTGAAGCTTTCTTT.

This clonotype was recorded many times. This chain joins TRBV10-3 and TRBJ1-2; TRBD1 might be the D (6 bases). Germline CDR1 ENHRY, CDR2 SYGVKD. The CDR3 spans 17 residues. Trimming cost V 2 bases and J 4 bases, with 20 bases left between them. CDR3 nucleotides: TGTGCCATCAGTGAGAGTCTAGGGGCAGGGGCTGCCTATGGCTACACCTTC. This translates into CAISESLGAGAAYGYTF.

This clonotype was seen repeatedly, ten times or more. The CDR3 loop is CASSLDRDVEKLFF. The DNA of the CDR3 is TGCGCCAGCAGCCTGGACAGGGACGTGGAAAAACTGTTTTTT. V usage is TRBV5-1 and J usage is TRBJ1-4, with 8 positions matching TRBD1. The V gene's germline CDR1 is SGHRS and CDR2 YFSETQ. CDR3 size: 14 residues. With V trimmed by 4 bases and J by 8 bases, 7 bases remained unmatched.

This clonotype occurred many times. The rearrangement uses TRBV7-3 and TRBJ1-1; 9 bases line up with TRBD1. The germline V gene has CDR1 SGHTA and CDR2 FQGTGA. This CDR3 region has 17 residues. Trimming cost V 1 base and J 0 bases; bases outside gene matches: 6. The CDR3: CASSLRAGTGMNTEAFF. The CDR3 DNA follows: TGTGCCAGCAGCTTAAGGGCCGGGACAGGGATGAACACTGAAGCTTTCTTT.

Only a few counts were recorded for this clonotype. The rearrangement links TRBV20-1 to TRBJ2-5; D is undetermined. Germline V lookup: CDR1 DFQATT, CDR2 SNEGSKA (reference sequence). The V gene lost 1 base and the J gene lost 4 bases, with 13 bases spanning the gap. The CDR3 is 14 residues long. CDR3 region: CSARVYSSRETQYF. In DNA form, the CDR3 reads TGCAGTGCTAGAGTTTATTCATCCAGAGAGACCCAGTACTTC.

The sample holds many counts of this clonotype. The chain combines TRBV3-1 with TRBJ2-3; perhaps TRBD1 as D (5 bases). Trimming took 4 bases from V and 3 from J, leaving 17 bases between them. The length of the CDR3 is 16 residues. Germline CDR1 and CDR2: LGHDT and YNNKEL (reference sequence). CDR3 sequence reads: CASSPAGHSTTDTQYF. The CDR3 nucleotides are TGTGCCAGCAGCCCCGCCGGACATTCAACTACAGATACGCAGTATTTT.

This clonotype was counted only a few times. The rearrangement links TRBV5-6 to TRBJ1-5, with 7 bases lining up with TRBD1. Germline values: CDR1 SGHDT, CDR2 YYEEEE. This CDR3 is built from 16 residues. V shed 0 bases, J shed 5 bases, and the junction held 8 bases outside the gene matches. CDR3 in DNA: TGTGCCAGCAGCTTGGAACGCGGCCAGGGGGATCAGCCCCAGCATTTT. This encodes CASSLERGQGDQPQHF.

V is TRBV30 and J is TRBJ1-5; 7 bases agree with TRBD1. This CDR3 comprises 14 residues. Germline CDR1 reads GTSNPN; CDR2 reads SVGIG (reference sequence). The V gene end was trimmed by 8 bases and the J gene end by 4 bases; junction bases not matched to a gene: 11. The CDR3: CASNSQTGNQPQHF. DNA of the CDR3: TGTGCCAGTAACTCCCAGACAGGGAATCAGCCCCAGCATTTT.

This clonotype was detected only a few times. V and J are TRBV7-9 and TRBJ2-7; 10 positions agree with TRBD1. This CDR3 region has 16 residues. The J segment lost 3 bases and the V segment lost 1 base, leaving 6 bases of the junction unmatched. Germline V gene data show CDR1 as SEHNR and CDR2 as FQNEAQ (reference sequence). In nucleotides, the CDR3 is TGTGCCAGCAGCTTAGAGGGACAGGGGCCTATCTACGAGCAGTACTTC. It translates to CASSLEGQGPIYEQYF.

The sample holds a few counts of this clonotype. CDR3 bases: TGTGCCAGCAGCTTGTCCCGGGCAAGGGGCTTATTCCACAATGAGCAGTTCTTC. Its protein product is CASSLSRARGLFHNEQFF. This chain uses TRBV5-4 with TRBJ2-1, with a tentative D call TRBD1 (5 bases). Germline assignment: CDR1 SGHNT and CDR2 YYREEE (reference sequence). There are 18 residues in the CDR3. V was pared by 1 base and J by 5 bases, with 22 bases between.

This clonotype was recorded at least ten times. The chain is built from TRBV7-9 and TRBJ1-5; 8 nucleotides align to TRBD1. With V trimmed by 4 bases and J by 3 bases, 11 bases remained unmatched. Germline V gene sequence: CDR1 SEHNR, CDR2 FQNEAQ (reference sequence). The CDR3 spans 17 residues. CDR3: CASSSAIQGAINQPQHF. The CDR3, as DNA: TGTGCCAGCAGCTCGGCTATCCAGGGGGCGATCAATCAGCCCCAGCATTTT.

This clonotype was observed a few times. The CDR3 DNA follows: TGCAGTGCTAGGGGGGGAAACACCATATATTTT. It codes for CSARGGNTIYF. The chain uses TRBV20-1 and TRBJ1-3, with unresolved D. V dropped 3 bases and J dropped 4 bases, with 4 bases sitting between them. This CDR3 is built from 11 residues. Per germline, CDR1 DFQATT and CDR2 SNEGSKA (reference sequence).